Sequencing of this T cell receptor (beta chain) was carried out in a study of blood T cells in healthy people across ages. Comment on this clonotype: Its specificity is not known.

The germline V gene has CDR1 MNHEY and CDR2 SVGAGI. The ends were cut back, 6 bases at V and 2 bases at J, with 13 bases in the middle. The CDR3 is made up of 14 amino acids. A second PCR, run for roughly 7 to 11 cycles, used a sample-barcoded 5' primer plus a J-beta primer mix. TCRdb re-called the 5' RACE reads through MiXCR, storing one row per CDR3 protein. The sample records roughly 2 million distinct CDR3 sequences, about 49% being singletons. Study-level findings and limits: Aged donors had fewer naive CD4+ cells and lower diversity than long-lived donors.

This sequence was found in a woman aged 40 to 49 in good health. V usage is TRBV6-5 and J usage is TRBJ1-2, with a possible D match to TRBD1 (5 bases). Sequencing used blood. The CDR3 here is CASRNNGGNYGYTF. In DNA, the CDR3 is TGTGCCAGCAGAAACAACGGGGGAAACTATGGCTACACCTTC.